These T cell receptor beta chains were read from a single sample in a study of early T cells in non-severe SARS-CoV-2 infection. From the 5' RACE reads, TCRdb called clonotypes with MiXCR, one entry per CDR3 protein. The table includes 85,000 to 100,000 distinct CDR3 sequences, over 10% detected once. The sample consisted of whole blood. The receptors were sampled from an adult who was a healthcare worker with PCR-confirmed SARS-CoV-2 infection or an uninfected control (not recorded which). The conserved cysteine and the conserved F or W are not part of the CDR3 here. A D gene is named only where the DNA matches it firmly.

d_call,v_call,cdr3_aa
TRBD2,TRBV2,ASSEDAGEIYNEQF
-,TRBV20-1,SARAQTGANQPQH
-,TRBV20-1,SAHPGQKRQETQY
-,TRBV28,ASSSGDSTDTQY
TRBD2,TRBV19,ASSSQRGGYNEQF
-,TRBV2,ASSPLAPGELF
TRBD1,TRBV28,ASSFAGGEGYGYT
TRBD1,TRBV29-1,SVADRGRQETQY
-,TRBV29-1,SVWEGGINQPQH
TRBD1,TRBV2,ASRQGGRELF
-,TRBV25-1,ATSIIYEQY
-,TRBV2,ASKGRSNNEQF
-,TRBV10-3,AISESTPVQETQY
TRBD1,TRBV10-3,AISESGTGELQPQH
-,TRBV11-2,ASSPTRGTEAF
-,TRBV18,ASSPQGGPDTQY
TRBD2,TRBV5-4,ASSLERGRSYNEQF
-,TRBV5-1,ASSGRDFNTGELF
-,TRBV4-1,ASSQASEGLTSPLH
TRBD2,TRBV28,ASSFGGGPYNEQF
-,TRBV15,ATSRGLDITYEQY
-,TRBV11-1,ASSPPGASVNEQF
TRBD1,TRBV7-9,ASSFGVGQLETQY
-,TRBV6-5,ASSKRLLTQY
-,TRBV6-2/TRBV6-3,ASSPGSLVHNEQF
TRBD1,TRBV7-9,ASSRTGGETQY
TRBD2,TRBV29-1,SVERLATNIQY
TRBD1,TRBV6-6,ASRRDSYEKLF
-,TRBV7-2,ASSLRQLNTEAF
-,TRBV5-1,ASSRGTPNVDTQY
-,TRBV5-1,ASSLEGGYEQY
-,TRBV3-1,ASSQVHTTGQPQH
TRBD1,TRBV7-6,ASSRQGAGSNEQF
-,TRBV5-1,ASSPPVTGPNEQF
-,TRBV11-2,ASSLEVRGSTDTQY
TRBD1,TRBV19,ASSTTGAGDTQY
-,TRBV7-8,ASSLDGGGQETQY
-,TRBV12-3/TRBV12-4,ASSLEAWGEKLF
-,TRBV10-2,ASSEFPQDDTEAF
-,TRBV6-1,ASSELTAQGREQY
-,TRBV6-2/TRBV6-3,ASSLSGGSGNQPQH
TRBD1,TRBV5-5,ASSLGRDRASGYT
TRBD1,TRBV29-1,SVEGTGTSTDTQY
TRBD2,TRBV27,ASSLSGGGTQY
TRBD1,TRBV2,ASSSGTEYNSPLH
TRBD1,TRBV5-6,ASSLEGANEKLF
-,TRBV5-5,ASSLSTRGLETQY
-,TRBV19,ASSIGRTKNIQY
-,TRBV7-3,ASSSPGEAGANVLT
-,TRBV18,ASSPGRIQNTEAF